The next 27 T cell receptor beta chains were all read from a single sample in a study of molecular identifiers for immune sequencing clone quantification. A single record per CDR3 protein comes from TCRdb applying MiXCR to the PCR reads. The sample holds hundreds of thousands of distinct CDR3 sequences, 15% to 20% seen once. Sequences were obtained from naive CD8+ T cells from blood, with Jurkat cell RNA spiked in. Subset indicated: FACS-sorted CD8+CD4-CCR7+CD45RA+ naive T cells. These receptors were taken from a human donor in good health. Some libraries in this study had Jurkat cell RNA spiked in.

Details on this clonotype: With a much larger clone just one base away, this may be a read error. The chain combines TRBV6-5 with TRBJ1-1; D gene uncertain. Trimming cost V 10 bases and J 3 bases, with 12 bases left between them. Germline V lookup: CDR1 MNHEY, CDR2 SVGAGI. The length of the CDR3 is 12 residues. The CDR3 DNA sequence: TGTGCCACGCGCGCTGGGGACACTGAAGCTTTCTTT. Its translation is CATRAGDTEAFF.

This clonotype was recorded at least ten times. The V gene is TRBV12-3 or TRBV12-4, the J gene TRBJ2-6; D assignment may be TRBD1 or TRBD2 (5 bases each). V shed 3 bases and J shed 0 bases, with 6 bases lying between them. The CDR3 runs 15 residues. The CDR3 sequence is CASSFGGSGANVLTF. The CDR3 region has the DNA TGTGCCAGCAGTTTTGGGGGCTCTGGGGCCAACGTCCTGACTTTC.

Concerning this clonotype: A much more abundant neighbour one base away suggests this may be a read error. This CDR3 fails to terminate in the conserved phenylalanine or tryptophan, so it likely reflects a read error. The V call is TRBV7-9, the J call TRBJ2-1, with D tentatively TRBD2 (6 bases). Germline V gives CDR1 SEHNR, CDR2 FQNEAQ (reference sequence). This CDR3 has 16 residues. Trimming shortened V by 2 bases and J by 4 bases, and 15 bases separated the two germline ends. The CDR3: CASSLKSSGLYNEQFS. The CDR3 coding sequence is TGTGCCAGCAGCTTAAAATCCAGCGGACTATACAATGAGCAGTTCTCC.

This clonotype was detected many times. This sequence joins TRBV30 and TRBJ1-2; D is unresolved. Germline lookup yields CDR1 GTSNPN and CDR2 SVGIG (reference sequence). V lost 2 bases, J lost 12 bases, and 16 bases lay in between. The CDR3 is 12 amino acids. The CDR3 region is CAWSQDMWPDTF. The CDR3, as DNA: TGTGCCTGGAGTCAAGACATGTGGCCAGACACCTTC.

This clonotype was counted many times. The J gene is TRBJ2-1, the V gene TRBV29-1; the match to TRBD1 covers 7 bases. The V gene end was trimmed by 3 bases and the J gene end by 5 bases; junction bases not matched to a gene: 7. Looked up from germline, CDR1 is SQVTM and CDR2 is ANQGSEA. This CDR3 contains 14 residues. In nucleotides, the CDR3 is TGCAGCGTTGAGATCGGGACAGCTAACAATGAGCAGTTCTTC. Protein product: CSVEIGTANNEQFF.

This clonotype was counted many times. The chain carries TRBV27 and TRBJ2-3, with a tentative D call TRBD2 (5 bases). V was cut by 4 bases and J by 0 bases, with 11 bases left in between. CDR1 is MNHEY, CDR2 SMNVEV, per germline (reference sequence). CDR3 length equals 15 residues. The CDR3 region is CASSWTVGSTDTQYF. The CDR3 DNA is TGTGCCAGCAGTTGGACTGTCGGGAGCACAGATACGCAGTATTTT.

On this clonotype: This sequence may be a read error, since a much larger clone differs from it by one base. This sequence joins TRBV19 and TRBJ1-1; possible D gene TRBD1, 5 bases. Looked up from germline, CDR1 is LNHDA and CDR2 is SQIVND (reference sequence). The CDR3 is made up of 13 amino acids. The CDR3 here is CASSIGGTTGAFF. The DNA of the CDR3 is TGTGCCAGTAGTATTGGGGGAACCACTGGAGCTTTCTTT.

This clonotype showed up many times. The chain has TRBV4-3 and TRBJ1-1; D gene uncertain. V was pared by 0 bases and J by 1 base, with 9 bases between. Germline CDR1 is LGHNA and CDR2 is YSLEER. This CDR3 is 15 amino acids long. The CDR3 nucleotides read TGCGCCAGCAGCCAAGATCGCAGCCCGAACACTGAAGCTTTCTTT. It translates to CASSQDRSPNTEAFF.

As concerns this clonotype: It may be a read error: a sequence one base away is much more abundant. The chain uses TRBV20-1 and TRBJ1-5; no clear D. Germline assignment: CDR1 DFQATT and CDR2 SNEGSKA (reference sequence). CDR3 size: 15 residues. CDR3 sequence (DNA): TGCTGTGCTGAGGAAAGAGGATTGGGCAATCAGCCCCAGCATTTT. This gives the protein CCAEERGLGNQPQHF.

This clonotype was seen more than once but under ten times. The CDR3 here is CASRGVTDPFYEQYF. CDR3 bases: TGTGCCAGCAGGGGGGTGACAGATCCGTTTTACGAGCAGTACTTC. The chain has TRBV2 and TRBJ2-7; TRBD1 or TRBD2 may be the D gene (5 bases each). CDR3 size: 15 residues. Between the trimmed V and J ends, which lost 6 bases and 4 bases, there was a span of 19 bases. From germline, CDR1 is SNHLY and CDR2 FYNNEI.

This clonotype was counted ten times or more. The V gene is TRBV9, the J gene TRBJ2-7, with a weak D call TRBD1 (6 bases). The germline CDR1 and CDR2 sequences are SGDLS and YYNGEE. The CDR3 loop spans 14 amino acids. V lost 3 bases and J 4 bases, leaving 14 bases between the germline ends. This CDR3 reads CASSEQGVGYEQYF. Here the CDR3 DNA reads TGTGCCAGCAGCGAACAGGGAGTAGGGTACGAGCAGTACTTC.

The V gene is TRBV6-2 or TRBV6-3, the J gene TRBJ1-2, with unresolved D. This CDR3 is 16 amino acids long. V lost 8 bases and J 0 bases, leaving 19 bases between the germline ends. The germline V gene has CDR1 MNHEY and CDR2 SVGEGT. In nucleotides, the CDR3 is TGTGCCAGCCTATCGGGCCCCCTAATCGCTAACTATGGCTACACCTTC. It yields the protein CASLSGPLIANYGYTF.

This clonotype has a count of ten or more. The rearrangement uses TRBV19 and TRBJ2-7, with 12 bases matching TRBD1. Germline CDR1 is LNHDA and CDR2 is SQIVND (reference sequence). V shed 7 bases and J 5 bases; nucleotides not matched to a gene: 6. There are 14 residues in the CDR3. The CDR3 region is CASTPGTGGHEQYF. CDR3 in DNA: TGTGCCAGTACCCCCGGGACAGGGGGCCACGAGCAGTACTTC.

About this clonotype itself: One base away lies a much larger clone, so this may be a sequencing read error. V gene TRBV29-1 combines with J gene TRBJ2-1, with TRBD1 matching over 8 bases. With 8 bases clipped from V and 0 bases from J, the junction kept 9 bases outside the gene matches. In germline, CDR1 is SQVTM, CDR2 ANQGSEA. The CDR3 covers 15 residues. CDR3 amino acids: CSLAGGPISYNEQFF. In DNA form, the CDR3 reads TGCAGCCTCGCAGGGGGCCCGATCTCCTACAATGAGCAGTTCTTC.

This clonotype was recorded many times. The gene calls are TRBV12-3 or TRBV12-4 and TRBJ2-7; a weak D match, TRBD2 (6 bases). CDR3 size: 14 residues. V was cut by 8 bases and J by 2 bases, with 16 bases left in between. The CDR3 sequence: CASRDGGYPYEQYF. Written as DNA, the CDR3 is TGTGCCAGCCGCGACGGGGGTTACCCCTACGAGCAGTACTTC.

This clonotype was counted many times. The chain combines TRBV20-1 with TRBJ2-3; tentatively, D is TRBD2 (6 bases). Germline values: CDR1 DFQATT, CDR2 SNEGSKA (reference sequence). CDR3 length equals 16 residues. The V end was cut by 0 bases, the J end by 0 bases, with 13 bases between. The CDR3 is CSAREILAGSTDTQYF. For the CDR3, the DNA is TGCAGTGCTAGAGAGATTTTGGCGGGAAGCACAGATACGCAGTATTTT.

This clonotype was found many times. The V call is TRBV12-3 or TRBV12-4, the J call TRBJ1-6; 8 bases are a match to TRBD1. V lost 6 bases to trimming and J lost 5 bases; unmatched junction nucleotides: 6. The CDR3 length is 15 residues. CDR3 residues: CASREMTGDNSPLHF. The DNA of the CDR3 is TGTGCCAGCAGAGAAATGACAGGGGATAATTCACCCCTCCACTTT.

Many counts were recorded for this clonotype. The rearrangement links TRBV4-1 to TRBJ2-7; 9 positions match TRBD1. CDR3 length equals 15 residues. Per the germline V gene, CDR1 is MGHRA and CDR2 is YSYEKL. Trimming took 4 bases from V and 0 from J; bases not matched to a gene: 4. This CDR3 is CASSRGTGSSYEQYF. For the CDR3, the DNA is TGCGCCAGCAGCCGAGGGACAGGGTCCTCCTACGAGCAGTACTTC.

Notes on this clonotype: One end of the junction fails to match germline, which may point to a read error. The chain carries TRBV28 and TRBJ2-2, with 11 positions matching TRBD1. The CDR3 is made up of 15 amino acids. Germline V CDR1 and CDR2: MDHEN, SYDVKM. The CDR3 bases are TGTGCCAGCAGTTGGGACAGGGGGAACACCGGGGAGCTGCTTTTT. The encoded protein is CASSWDRGNTGELLF.

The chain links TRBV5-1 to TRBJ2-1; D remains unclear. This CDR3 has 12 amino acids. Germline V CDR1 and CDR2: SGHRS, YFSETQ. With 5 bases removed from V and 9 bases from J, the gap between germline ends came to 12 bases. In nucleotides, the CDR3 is TGCGCCAGCAGGTCGGATAGCAGTGAGCAGTTCTTC. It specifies CASRSDSSEQFF.

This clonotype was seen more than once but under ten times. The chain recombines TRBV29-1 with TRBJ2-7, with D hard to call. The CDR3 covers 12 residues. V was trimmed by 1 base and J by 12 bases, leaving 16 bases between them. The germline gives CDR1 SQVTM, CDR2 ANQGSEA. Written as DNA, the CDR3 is TGCAGCGTTGAAGGACCCGTCGCCGTGCGGTACTTC. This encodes CSVEGPVAVRYF.

The CDR3 nucleotides read TGTGCCAGCGTCGTCGCAGATAATCAGCCCCAGCATTTT. This sequence encodes CASVVADNQPQHF. This sequence joins TRBV28 and TRBJ1-5; D not resolved. With 8 bases removed from V and 4 bases from J, the gap between germline ends came to 12 bases. The CDR3 spans 13 residues. In germline, CDR1 is MDHEN, CDR2 SYDVKM.

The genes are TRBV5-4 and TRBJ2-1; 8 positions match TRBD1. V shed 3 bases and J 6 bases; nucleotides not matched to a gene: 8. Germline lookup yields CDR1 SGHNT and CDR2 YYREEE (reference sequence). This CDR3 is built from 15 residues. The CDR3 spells CASSWGTGVSNEQFF. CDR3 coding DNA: TGTGCCAGCAGCTGGGGGACAGGTGTCTCCAATGAGCAGTTCTTC. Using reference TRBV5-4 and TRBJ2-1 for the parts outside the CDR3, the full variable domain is ETGVTQSPTHLIKTRGQQVTLRCSSQSGHNTVSWYQQALGQGPQFIFQYYREEENGRGNFPPRFSGLQFPNYSSELNVNALELDDSALYLCASSWGTGVSNEQFFGPGTRLTVL.

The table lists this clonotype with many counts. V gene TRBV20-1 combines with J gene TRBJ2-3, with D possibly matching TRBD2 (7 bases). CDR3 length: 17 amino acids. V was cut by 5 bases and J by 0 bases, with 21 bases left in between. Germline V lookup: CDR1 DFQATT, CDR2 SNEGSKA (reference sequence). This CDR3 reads CSALGGEGDTSTDTQYF. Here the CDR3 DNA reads TGCAGTGCTCTTGGCGGGGAGGGGGACACTAGCACAGATACGCAGTATTTT.

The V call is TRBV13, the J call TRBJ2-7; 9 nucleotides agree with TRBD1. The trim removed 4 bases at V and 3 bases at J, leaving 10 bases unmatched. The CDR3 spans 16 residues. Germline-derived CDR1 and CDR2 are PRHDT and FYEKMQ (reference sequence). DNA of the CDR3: TGTGCCAGCAGCTCACTAGGGACAGGGAACCGCTACGAGCAGTACTTC. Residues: CASSSLGTGNRYEQYF.

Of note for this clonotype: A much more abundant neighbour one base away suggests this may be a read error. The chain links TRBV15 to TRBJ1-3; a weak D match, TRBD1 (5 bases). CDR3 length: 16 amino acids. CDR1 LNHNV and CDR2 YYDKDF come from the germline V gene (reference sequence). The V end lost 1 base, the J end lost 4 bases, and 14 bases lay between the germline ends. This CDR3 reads CATSRAQGVFGNTIYF. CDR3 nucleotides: TGTGCCACCAGCAGAGCCCAGGGAGTTTTCGGAAACACCATATATTTT.

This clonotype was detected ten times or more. Written as DNA, the CDR3 is TGTGCCTGGAGTGCAACTAACTATGGCTACACCTTC. This gives the protein CAWSATNYGYTF. This chain connects TRBV30 to TRBJ1-2, with D unclear. The CDR3 covers 12 residues. Germline V gene sequence: CDR1 GTSNPN, CDR2 SVGIG (reference sequence). The V and J ends lost 1 base and 0 bases respectively, with 3 bases between them.